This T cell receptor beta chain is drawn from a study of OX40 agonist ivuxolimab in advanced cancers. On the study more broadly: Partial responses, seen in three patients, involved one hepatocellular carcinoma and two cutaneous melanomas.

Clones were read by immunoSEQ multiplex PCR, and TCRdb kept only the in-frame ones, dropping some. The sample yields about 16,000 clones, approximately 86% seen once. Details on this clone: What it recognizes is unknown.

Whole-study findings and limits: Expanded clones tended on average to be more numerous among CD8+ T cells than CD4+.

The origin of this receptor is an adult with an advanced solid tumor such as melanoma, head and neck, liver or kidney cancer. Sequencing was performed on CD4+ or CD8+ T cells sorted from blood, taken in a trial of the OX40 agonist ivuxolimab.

The CDR3 loop is CASSPSGGFNYGYTF. The CDR3 DNA reads as TGCGCCAGCAGCCCCTCGGGGGGATTCAACTATGGCTACACCTTC. V and J are TRBV4-1 and TRBJ1-2; D might be TRBD1 (5 bases). The CDR3 has 15 residues. Per the germline V gene, CDR1 is MGHRA and CDR2 is YSYEKL. Deletions cut 4 bases from V and 2 bases from J, with 14 bases between.